This record covers a single T cell receptor (beta chain). No cognate antigen has been identified for it. Within one base of it there is no much larger clone, and no base qualities were kept. The entry originates in a study of T cell repertoires in cytomegalovirus infection (dated by TCRdb to about 2019). At the level of the whole study: Donor HLA type was relevant to the analysis, as public TCR beta signatures indicated carriage of CMV infection together with the matching HLA type.

From the cysteine up to the phenylalanine, the CDR3 has a length of 15 residues. CDR3 DNA is the only sequence kept; it has 45 bases, read in frame from the first base. Here V drops 3 bases and J drops 9 bases, and the junction holds 9 bases not matched to any gene. Taken from the germline V gene (reference sequence), the CDR1 and CDR2 loops are MNHEY and SMNVEV. The full study reports these points: In both this cohort and an independent roughly 350-donor cohort, the cumulative frequency of public TCR beta family members distinguished carriers of CMV infection plus the relevant HLA type. In the ex vivo response, HLA-C-restricted CMV-specific TCR beta clonotypes were dominant, and in two of eight donors the single most frequent clonotype came from this HLA-C-restricted group.

TCRdb names Illumina HiSeq 1500 as the instrument used. Using fastp trimming at Q25 and MiXCR clonotype assembly, TCRdb reanalyzed the public sequencing data and kept in-frame beta chains. Each CDR3 protein gets just one entry, which takes the most common genes and DNA from the rows behind it. This sample is represented by hundreds of thousands of distinct CDR3 sequences; roughly 23% of them were singletons. The ten largest clones represent about 18% of the sample. The sample taken for sequencing was CD8+ T cells from PBMCs. The chain employs TRBV27 and TRBJ2-2, with 8 bases aligning to TRBD1. The clonotype originates from a human donor in good health (CMV status not recorded). Some clones in this sample may be carry-over from other donors' samples. The DNA sequence is TGTGCCAGCAGTTTTAGGACAGGGAGGTTCCGGGAGCTGTTTTTT. It encodes CASSFRTGRFRELFF.